The 4 T cell receptor beta chains given below trace back to one sample, sequenced in a study of Graves' ophthalmopathy and Graves' hyperthyroidism. Researchers took RNA transcripts and amplified TCR beta CDR3 regions from them. Investigators did first-round RT-PCR with HTBI primers, then second-round multiplex PCR. TCRdb processed the multiplex PCR reads anew with MiXCR; each CDR3 protein has one entry. The sample holds about 500,000 distinct CDR3 sequences, 39% seen once. Sequenced material: peripheral blood or thyroid tissue (not recorded which). The receptors were sampled from an adult man with Graves' hyperthyroidism.

The rearrangement joins TRBV25-1 to TRBJ1-1; D is ambiguous. The CDR3 length is 14 residues. Germline CDR1 is MGHDK and CDR2 is SYGVNS. V was cut by 0 bases and J by 3 bases, with 8 bases left in between. CDR3 amino acids: CASSEYEPDTEAFF. For the CDR3, the DNA is TGTGCCAGCAGTGAATATGAGCCGGACACTGAAGCTTTCTTT.

This clonotype was recorded once. The V gene is TRBV25-1, the J gene TRBJ1-1; 12 nucleotides agree with TRBD1. V trimming: 1 base; J trimming: 3 bases; junction bases outside the gene matches: 15. This CDR3 is 20 amino acids long. In germline, CDR1 is MGHDK, CDR2 SYGVNS. The CDR3: CASSELEGTGGNYGYTEAFF. The CDR3 DNA is TGTGCCAGCAGTGAATTAGAGGGGACAGGGGGCAACTATGGCTACACTGAAGCTTTCTTT.

The chain has TRBV12-3 or TRBV12-4 and TRBJ2-5, with TRBD2 as a possible D gene (5 bases). Judging by the DNA end, TRBJ2-1 fits better; the J call may be wrong. The CDR3 is 14 amino acids. The CDR3 spells CASSPTWTGNEQFF. For the CDR3, the DNA is TGTGCCAGCAGTCCTACTTGGACGGGAAATGAGCAGTTCTTC.

A remark on this clonotype: This may arise from a read error, as a much more abundant clone is one base away. The chain employs TRBV29-1 and TRBJ2-6; no reliable D call. The V and J ends lost 4 bases and 5 bases respectively, with 9 bases between them. The CDR3 sequence is 13 residues long. The V gene's germline CDR1 is SQVTM and CDR2 ANQGSEA. CDR3 in amino acids: CSVGGSRANVLTF. CDR3 bases: TGCAGCGTTGGGGGATCTAGGGCCAACGTCCTGACTTTC.